This entry concerns a single T cell receptor (beta chain). Profiled with immunoSEQ multiplex PCR; TCRdb holds only in-frame clones, not every one. The sample carries some 240,000 clones, over 75% recorded once. A PCR-confirmed or clinician-diagnosed COVID-19 case had contacted exposed participants within 2 weeks of entry. This CDR3 comprises 14 residues. Germline CDR1 SGHTA, CDR2 FQGNSA. Trimming cost V 2 bases and J 0 bases, with 8 bases left between them. This record belongs to a study of blood T cell repertoires in COVID-19. Study overall: The cDNA or gDNA used as material had been derived from T cells, B-cell-depleted T cells, or PBMCs.

The specimen sequenced was PBMCs or T cells enriched from blood (not recorded which). This TCR was sampled from a middle-aged woman who had been exposed to COVID-19. This chain joins TRBV7-2 and TRBJ2-7; D is perhaps TRBD2 (5 bases). The CDR3 protein is CASSLMGSSYEQYF. In DNA, the CDR3 is TGTGCCAGCAGCTTAATGGGGAGCTCCTACGAGCAGTACTTC.